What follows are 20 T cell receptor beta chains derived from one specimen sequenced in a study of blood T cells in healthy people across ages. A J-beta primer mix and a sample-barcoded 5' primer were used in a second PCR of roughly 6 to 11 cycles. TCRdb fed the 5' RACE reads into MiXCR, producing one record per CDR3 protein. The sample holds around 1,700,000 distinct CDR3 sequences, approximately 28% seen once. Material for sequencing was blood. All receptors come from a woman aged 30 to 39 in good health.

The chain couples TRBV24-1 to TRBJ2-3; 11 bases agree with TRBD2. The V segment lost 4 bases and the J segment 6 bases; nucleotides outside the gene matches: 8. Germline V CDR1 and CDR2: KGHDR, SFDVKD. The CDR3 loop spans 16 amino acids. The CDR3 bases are TGTGCCACCAGTGAAACTAGCGGGAGCTTCGCGGATACGCAGTATTTT. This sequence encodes CATSETSGSFADTQYF.

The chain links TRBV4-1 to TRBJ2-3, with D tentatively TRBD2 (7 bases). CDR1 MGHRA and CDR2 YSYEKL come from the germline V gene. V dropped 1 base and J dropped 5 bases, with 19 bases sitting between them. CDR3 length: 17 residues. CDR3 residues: CASSQVVRGARGDTQYF. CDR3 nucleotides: TGCGCCAGCAGCCAAGTAGTTCGGGGGGCTAGGGGAGATACGCAGTATTTT.

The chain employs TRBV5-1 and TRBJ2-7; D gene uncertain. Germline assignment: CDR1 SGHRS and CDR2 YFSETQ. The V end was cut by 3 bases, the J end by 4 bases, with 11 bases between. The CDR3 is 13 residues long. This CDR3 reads CASSSTHLYEQYF. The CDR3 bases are TGCGCCAGCAGCTCGACTCACCTTTACGAGCAGTACTTC.

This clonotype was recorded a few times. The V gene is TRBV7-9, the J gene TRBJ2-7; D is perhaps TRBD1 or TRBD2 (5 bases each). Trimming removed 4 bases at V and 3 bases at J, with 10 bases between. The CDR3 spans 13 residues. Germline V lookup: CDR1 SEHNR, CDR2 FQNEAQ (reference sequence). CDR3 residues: CASSSWDGYEQYF. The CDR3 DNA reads TGTGCCAGCAGCTCTTGGGACGGCTACGAGCAGTACTTC. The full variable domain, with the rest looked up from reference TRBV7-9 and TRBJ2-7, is DTGVSQNPRHKITKRGQNVTFRCDPISEHNRLYWYRQTLGQGPEFLTYFQNEAQLEKSRLLSDRFSAERPKGSFSTLEIQRTEQGDSAMYLCASSSWDGYEQYFGPGTRLTVT.

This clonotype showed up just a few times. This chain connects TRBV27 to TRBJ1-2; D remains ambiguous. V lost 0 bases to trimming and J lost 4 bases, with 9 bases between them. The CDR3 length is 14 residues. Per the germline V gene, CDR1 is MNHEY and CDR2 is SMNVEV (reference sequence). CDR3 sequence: CASSLSGLPYGYTF. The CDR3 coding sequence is TGTGCCAGCAGTTTATCAGGGCTCCCCTATGGCTACACCTTC.

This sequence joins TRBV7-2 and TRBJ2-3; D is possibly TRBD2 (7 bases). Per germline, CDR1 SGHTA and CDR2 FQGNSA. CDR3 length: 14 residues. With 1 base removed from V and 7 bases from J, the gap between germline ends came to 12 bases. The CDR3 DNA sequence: TGTGCCAGCAGCTTAGAGGGGGGGACACATACGCAGTATTTT. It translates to CASSLEGGTHTQYF.

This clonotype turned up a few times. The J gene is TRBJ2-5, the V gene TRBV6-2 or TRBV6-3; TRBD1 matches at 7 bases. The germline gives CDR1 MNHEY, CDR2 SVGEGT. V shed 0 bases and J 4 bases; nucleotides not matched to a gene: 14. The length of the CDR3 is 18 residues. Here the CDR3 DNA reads TGTGCCAGCAGTTACTCGCTCGGTGAACAGGGGTCGCGAGAGACCCAGTACTTC. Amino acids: CASSYSLGEQGSRETQYF.

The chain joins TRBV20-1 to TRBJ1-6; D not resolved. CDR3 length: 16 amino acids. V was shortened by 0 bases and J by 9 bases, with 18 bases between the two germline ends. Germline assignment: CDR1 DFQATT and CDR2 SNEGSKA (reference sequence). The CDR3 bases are TGCAGTGCTAGAGATGCGGCTAAGGTAGAGGGTTCACCCCTCCACTTT. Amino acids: CSARDAAKVEGSPLHF.

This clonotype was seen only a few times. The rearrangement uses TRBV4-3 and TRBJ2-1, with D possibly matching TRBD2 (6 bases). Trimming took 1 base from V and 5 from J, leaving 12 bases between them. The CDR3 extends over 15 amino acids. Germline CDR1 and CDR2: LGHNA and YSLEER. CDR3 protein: CASSQAAGSDNEQFF. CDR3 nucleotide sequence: TGCGCCAGCAGCCAAGCGGCGGGATCCGACAATGAGCAGTTCTTC.

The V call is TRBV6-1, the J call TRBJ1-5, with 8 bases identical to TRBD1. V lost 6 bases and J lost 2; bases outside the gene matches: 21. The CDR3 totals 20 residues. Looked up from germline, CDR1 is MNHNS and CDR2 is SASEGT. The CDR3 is CASSPRDRSNPLVGNQPQHF. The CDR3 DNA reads TGTGCCAGCAGCCCCCGGGACAGGAGCAATCCCCTCGTGGGCAATCAGCCCCAGCATTTT.

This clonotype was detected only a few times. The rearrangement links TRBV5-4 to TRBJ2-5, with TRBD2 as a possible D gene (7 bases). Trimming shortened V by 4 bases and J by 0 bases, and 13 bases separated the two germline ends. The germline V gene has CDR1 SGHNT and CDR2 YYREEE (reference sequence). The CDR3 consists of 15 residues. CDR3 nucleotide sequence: TGTGCCAGCAGCGGGGCGGGGGACAACCAAGAGACCCAGTACTTC. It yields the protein CASSGAGDNQETQYF.

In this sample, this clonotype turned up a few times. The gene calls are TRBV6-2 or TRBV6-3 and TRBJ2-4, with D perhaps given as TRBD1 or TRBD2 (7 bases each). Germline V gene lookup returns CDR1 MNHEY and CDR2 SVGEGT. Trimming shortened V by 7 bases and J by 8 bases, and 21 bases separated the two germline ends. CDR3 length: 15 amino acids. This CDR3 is CASTRGGSNPHIQYF. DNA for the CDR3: TGTGCCAGCACCAGGGGGGGGAGCAACCCCCACATTCAGTACTTC.

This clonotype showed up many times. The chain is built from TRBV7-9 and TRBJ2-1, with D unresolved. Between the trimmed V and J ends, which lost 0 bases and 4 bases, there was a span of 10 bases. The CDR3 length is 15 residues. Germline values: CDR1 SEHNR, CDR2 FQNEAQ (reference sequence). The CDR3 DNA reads TGTGCCAGCAGCTTAGCTGATTTGGGGTACAATGAGCAGTTCTTC. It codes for CASSLADLGYNEQFF.

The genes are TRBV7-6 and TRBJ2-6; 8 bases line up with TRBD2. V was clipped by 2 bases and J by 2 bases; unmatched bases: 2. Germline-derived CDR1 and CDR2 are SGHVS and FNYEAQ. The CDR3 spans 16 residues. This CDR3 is CASSLRGGTGANVLTF. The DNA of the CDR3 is TGTGCCAGCAGCTTACGGGGGGGAACTGGGGCCAACGTCCTGACTTTC.

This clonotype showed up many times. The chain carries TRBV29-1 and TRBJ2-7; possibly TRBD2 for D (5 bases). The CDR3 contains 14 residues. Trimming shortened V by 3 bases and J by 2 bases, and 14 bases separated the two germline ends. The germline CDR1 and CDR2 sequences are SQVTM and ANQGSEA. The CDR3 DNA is TGCAGCGTTGACACGGGGATCTCCACCTACGAGCAGTACTTC. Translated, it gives CSVDTGISTYEQYF.

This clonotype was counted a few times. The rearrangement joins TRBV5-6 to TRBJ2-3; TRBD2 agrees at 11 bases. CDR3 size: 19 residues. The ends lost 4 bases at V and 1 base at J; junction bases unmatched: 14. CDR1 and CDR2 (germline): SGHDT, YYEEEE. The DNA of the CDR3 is TGTGCCAGCAGCGGGGGGACTAGCGGTAGAGTGGCCGGCACAGATACGCAGTATTTT. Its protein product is CASSGGTSGRVAGTDTQYF.

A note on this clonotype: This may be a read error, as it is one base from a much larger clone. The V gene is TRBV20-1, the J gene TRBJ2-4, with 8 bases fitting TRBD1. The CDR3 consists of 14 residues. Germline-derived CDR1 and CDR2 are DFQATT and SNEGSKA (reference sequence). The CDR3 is CSASQGAGKSIQYF. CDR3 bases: TGCAGTGCTTCCCAGGGGGCAGGCAAAAGCATTCAGTACTTC.

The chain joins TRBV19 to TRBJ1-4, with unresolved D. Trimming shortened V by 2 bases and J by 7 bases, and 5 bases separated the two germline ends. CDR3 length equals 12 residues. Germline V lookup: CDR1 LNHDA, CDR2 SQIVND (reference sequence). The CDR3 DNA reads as TGTGCCAGTAGTATACCTCCTGAAAAACTGTTTTTT. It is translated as CASSIPPEKLFF. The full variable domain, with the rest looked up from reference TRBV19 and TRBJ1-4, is DGGITQSPKYLFRKEGQNVTLSCEQNLNHDAMYWYRQDPGQGLRLIYYSQIVNDFQKGDIAEGYSVSREKKESFPLTVTSAQKNPTAFYLCASSIPPEKLFFGSGTQLSVL.

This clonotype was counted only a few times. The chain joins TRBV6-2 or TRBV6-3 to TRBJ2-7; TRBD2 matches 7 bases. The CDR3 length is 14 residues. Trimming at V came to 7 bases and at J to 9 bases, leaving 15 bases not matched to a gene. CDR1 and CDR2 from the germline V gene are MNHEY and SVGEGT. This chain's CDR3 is CASMNPGLKRGQYF. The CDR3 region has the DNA TGTGCCAGCATGAATCCGGGACTAAAGAGGGGGCAGTACTTC.

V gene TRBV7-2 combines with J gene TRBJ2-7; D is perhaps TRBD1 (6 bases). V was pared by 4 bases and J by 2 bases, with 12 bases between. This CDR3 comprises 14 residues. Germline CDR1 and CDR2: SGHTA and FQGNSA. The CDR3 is CASSWTADTYEQYF. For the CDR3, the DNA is TGTGCCAGCAGCTGGACAGCTGACACCTACGAGCAGTACTTC.